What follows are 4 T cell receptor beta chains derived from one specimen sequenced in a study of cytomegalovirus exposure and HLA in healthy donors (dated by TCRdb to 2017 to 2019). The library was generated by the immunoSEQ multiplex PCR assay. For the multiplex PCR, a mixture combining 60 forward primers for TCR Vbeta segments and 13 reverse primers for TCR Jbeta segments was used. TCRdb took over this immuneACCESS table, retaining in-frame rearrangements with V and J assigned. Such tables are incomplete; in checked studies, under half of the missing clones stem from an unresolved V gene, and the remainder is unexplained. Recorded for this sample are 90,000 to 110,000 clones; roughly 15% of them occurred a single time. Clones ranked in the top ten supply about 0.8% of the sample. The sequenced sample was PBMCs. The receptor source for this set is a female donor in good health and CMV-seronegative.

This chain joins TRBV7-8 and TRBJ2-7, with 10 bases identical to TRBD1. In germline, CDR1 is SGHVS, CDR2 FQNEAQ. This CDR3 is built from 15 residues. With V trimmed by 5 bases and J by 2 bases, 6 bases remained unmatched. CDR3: CASSVPGQGTYEQYF. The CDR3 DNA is TGTGCCAGCAGCGTACCGGGACAGGGGACCTACGAGCAGTACTTC.

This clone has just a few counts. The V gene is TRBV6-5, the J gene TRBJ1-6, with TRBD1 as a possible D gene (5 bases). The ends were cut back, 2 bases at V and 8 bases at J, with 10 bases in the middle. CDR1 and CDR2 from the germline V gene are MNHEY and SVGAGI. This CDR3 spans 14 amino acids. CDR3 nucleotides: TGTGCCAGCAGTTACCAGGGTCTGGATTCACCCCTCCACTTT. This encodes CASSYQGLDSPLHF.

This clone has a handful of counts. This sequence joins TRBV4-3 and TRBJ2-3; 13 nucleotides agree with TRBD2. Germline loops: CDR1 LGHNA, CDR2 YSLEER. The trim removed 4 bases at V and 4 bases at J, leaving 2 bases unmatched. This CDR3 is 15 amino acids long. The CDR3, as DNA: TGCGCCAGCAGCCCGACTAGCGGGGGGCCAGATACGCAGTATTTT. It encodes CASSPTSGGPDTQYF.

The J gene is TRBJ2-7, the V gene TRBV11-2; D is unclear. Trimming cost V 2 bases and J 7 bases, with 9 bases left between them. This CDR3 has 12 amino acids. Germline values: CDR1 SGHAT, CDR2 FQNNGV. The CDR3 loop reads CASSLMAGEQYF. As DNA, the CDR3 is TGTGCCAGCAGCTTAATGGCCGGGGAGCAGTACTTC.